This TCR beta chain is from a study of cytomegalovirus exposure and HLA in healthy donors. Across the whole study: Counted in an early data release were 65 million to 100 million unique TCRs from HLA-typed donors. Notes on the study in general: Generally TCR sequences proved uncommon, though certain public TCRs appeared in numerous donors.

Nominal health characterized the donors when sampled, though unrecorded immune exposures were likely. Notes on this clone: The target antigen is unknown.

Trimming removed 5 bases from V and 3 bases from J, with 14 bases in between. In germline, CDR1 is LNHDA, CDR2 SQIVND (reference sequence). There are 15 residues in the CDR3. Both 60 Vbeta primers and 13 Jbeta primers went into the PCR. Some clones are missing from TCRdb's copy, which holds only in-frame ones; the method was immunoSEQ multiplex PCR. The table includes 150,000 to 200,000 clones, approximately 81% detected once. The J gene is TRBJ2-4, the V gene TRBV19, with D perhaps TRBD1 (6 bases). Sequencing used PBMCs. The TCR comes from a boy younger than 18 in good health and CMV-seronegative. The CDR3 reads CASSHRDWVKNIQYF. The CDR3 bases are TGTGCCAGTAGTCACAGGGATTGGGTCAAAAACATTCAGTACTTC.